Shown below are 32 T cell receptor beta chains from a single sample sequenced in a study of blood T cell repertoires in COVID-19. Produced via immunoSEQ multiplex PCR; TCRdb's table is partial and in-frame only. The sample shows 350,000 to 450,000 clones, over 75% of them seen only once. Source material: PBMCs or T cells enriched from blood (not recorded which). Receptors originate from a man aged 25-40 years who had recovered from COVID-19.

The chain is built from TRBV2 and TRBJ2-2; possibly TRBD1 for D (6 bases). Trimming took 2 bases from V and 14 from J, leaving 15 bases between them. Germline V lookup: CDR1 SNHLY, CDR2 FYNNEI. The CDR3 is made up of 13 amino acids. CDR3 nucleotide sequence: TGTGCCAGCAGTGAAAGGGGCAGGGGAACCCTGTTTTTT. As protein: CASSERGRGTLFF.

V and J are TRBV2 and TRBJ1-3; no definite D call. The germline CDR1 and CDR2 sequences are SNHLY and FYNNEI. The CDR3 spans 12 residues. Between the trimmed V and J ends, which lost 3 bases and 7 bases, there was a span of 7 bases. CDR3 protein: CASSDQRNTIYF. In DNA form, the CDR3 reads TGTGCCAGCAGTGATCAGCGGAACACCATATATTTT.

The V call is TRBV6-5, the J call TRBJ1-6, with 7 bases aligning to TRBD1. This CDR3 region has 15 residues. V lost 4 bases to trimming and J lost 7 bases; unmatched junction nucleotides: 7. Per the germline V gene, CDR1 is MNHEY and CDR2 is SVGAGI. The chain's CDR3 is CASSFRQGGNSPLHF. DNA of the CDR3: TGTGCCAGCAGTTTCAGACAGGGCGGGAATTCACCCCTCCACTTT.

The CDR3 nucleotides are TGCGCCAGCAGCTTGGGCCTAACTAGCGGGGCTAGCACAGATACGCAGTATTTT. Its protein is CASSLGLTSGASTDTQYF. The gene calls are TRBV5-1 and TRBJ2-3, with 10 bases lining up with TRBD2. Germline values: CDR1 SGHRS, CDR2 YFSETQ. Unmatched junction bases numbered 7, after V lost 0 bases and J lost 0 bases. The CDR3 consists of 18 residues.

Here the CDR3 DNA reads TGTGCCAGCAGCTTAGAGCGGTTGAGCTCCTACAATGAGCAGTTCTTC. Amino acids: CASSLERLSSYNEQFF. The genes are TRBV5-6 and TRBJ2-1, with a tentative D call TRBD2 (5 bases). CDR1 SGHDT and CDR2 YYEEEE come from the germline V gene. The V end was cut by 2 bases, the J end by 0 bases, with 12 bases between. CDR3 length equals 16 residues.

The count of this clone is one. This chain links TRBV2 with TRBJ1-6; weak D call: TRBD1 (6 bases). V was cut by 7 bases and J by 8 bases, with 18 bases left in between. The CDR3 totals 15 residues. The V gene's germline CDR1 is SNHLY and CDR2 FYNNEI. The CDR3 sequence: CASILAGALDSPLHF. As DNA, the CDR3 is TGTGCCAGCATCCTGGCGGGGGCGCTTGATTCACCCCTCCACTTT.

The chain combines TRBV3-1 (or the pseudogene TRBV3-2) with TRBJ2-5; D may be TRBD1 (5 bases). V shed 1 base and J shed 2 bases, with 8 bases lying between them. This CDR3 has 14 amino acids. From germline, CDR1 is LGHDT and CDR2 YNNKEL (reference sequence). The CDR3 here is CASSQVDKQETQYF. Written as DNA, the CDR3 is TGTGCCAGCAGCCAAGTGGACAAGCAAGAGACCCAGTACTTC.

The gene calls are TRBV27 and TRBJ1-6; D unclear. Per germline, CDR1 MNHEY and CDR2 SMNVEV (reference sequence). This CDR3 region has 13 residues. The V gene lost 5 bases and the J gene lost 10 bases, with 12 bases spanning the gap. CDR3 in DNA: TGTGCCAGCAGTGAAAAACGAGGCTCACCCCTCCACTTT. Translated: CASSEKRGSPLHF.

J is TRBJ1-1 and V is TRBV7-3; D ambiguous. Germline V lookup: CDR1 SGHTA, CDR2 FQGTGA. The ends were cut back, 5 bases at V and 0 bases at J, with 7 bases in the middle. The CDR3 runs 13 residues. CDR3 region: CASSVQLNTEAFF. In DNA form, the CDR3 reads TGTGCCAGCAGCGTTCAGTTGAACACTGAAGCTTTCTTT.

The V and J genes are TRBV7-3 and TRBJ2-1, with 8 bases identical to TRBD1. Germline V CDR1 and CDR2: SGHTA, FQGTGA. This CDR3 is built from 14 residues. After removal of 2 bases from V and 11 bases from J, the junction contained 8 bases not matched to a gene. The CDR3 nucleotides read TGTGCCAGCAGCTTAGGACAGGGAACCCTTAAGCAGTTCTTC. This encodes CASSLGQGTLKQFF.

The V and J genes are TRBV18 and TRBJ2-5, with D perhaps TRBD2 (5 bases). The germline V gene encodes CDR1 KGHSH and CDR2 LQKENI. V dropped 6 bases and J dropped 1 base, with 15 bases sitting between them. This CDR3 comprises 15 residues. CDR3 sequence reads: CASSLLWESQETQYF. The CDR3 nucleotides are TGTGCCAGCTCGCTCTTGTGGGAGTCCCAAGAGACCCAGTACTTC.

The chain links TRBV28 to TRBJ1-2; 10 positions agree with TRBD1. CDR1 is MDHEN and CDR2 is SYDVKM in the germline V gene. V was clipped by 8 bases and J by 4 bases; unmatched bases: 16. The length of the CDR3 is 17 residues. CDR3 sequence reads: CASLGADRGHYSYGYTF. The CDR3 region has the DNA TGTGCCAGCCTTGGGGCTGACAGGGGGCACTACAGCTATGGCTACACCTTC.

This chain uses TRBV3-1 (or the pseudogene TRBV3-2) with TRBJ1-6; D perhaps matches TRBD1 (6 bases). V lost 7 bases and J lost 5, with 15 bases in between. Looked up from germline, CDR1 is LGHDT and CDR2 is YNNKEL (reference sequence). The CDR3 totals 15 residues. For the CDR3, the DNA is TGTGCCAGCACCGAGAATGAGGGGGATAATTCACCCCTCCACTTT. Translating gives CASTENEGDNSPLHF.

DNA of the CDR3: TGTGCCAGCGGAGCGGGAGGGCCTGCCAAAAACATTCAGTACTTC. Translated: CASGAGGPAKNIQYF. This chain joins TRBV7-2 and TRBJ2-4, with 10 bases lining up with TRBD2. V lost 8 bases, J lost 1 base, and 5 bases stayed unmatched. The CDR3 is 15 amino acids. CDR1 and CDR2 (germline): SGHTA, FQGNSA.

The genes are TRBV28 and TRBJ1-2; TRBD1 matches at 7 bases. The CDR3 has 15 amino acids. Germline V CDR1 and CDR2: MDHEN, SYDVKM. J lost 4 bases, V lost 6 bases, and 11 bases had no gene match. The CDR3 is CASSPYRGMGYGYTF. For the CDR3, the DNA is TGTGCCAGCAGCCCTTACAGGGGCATGGGCTATGGCTACACCTTC.

Notes on this clone: Additional DNA sequences in this sample encode the identical CDR3. V is TRBV28 and J is TRBJ2-7, with 7 nucleotides matching TRBD1. CDR3 length: 14 residues. Germline CDR1 reads MDHEN; CDR2 reads SYDVKM. V trimming: 5 bases; J trimming: 1 base; junction bases outside the gene matches: 5. The CDR3 spells CASSPPGQSYEQYF. The DNA for the CDR3 is TGTGCCAGCAGTCCCCCGGGACAGTCCTACGAGCAGTACTTC.

The J gene is TRBJ1-1, the V gene TRBV19; D gene unclear. Germline lookup yields CDR1 LNHDA and CDR2 SQIVND (reference sequence). The CDR3 covers 12 residues. V dropped 7 bases and J dropped 5 bases, with 11 bases sitting between them. The CDR3 DNA is TGTGCCAGTACCCTTGGAGGAACTGAAGCTTTCTTT. Translating gives CASTLGGTEAFF.

The chain combines TRBV2 with TRBJ1-1; TRBD1 might be the D (5 bases). CDR1 is SNHLY and CDR2 is FYNNEI in the germline V gene. V was clipped by 4 bases and J by 0 bases, with 15 bases between them. This CDR3 has 16 residues. The CDR3: CASSAPGGGLNTEAFF. In nucleotides, the CDR3 is TGTGCCAGCAGTGCCCCGGGGGGAGGGTTGAACACTGAAGCTTTCTTT.

The rearrangement uses TRBV2 and TRBJ1-2; 7 bases align to TRBD1. Looked up from germline, CDR1 is SNHLY and CDR2 is FYNNEI. Germline trimming cut 5 bases from V and 4 bases from J; bases unmatched to any gene: 4. The CDR3 totals 13 residues. In DNA, the CDR3 is TGTGCCAGCAGTAAACAGGGGTCCTATGGCTACACCTTC. Protein sequence: CASSKQGSYGYTF.

This chain joins TRBV9 and TRBJ2-2; the D gene is possibly TRBD1 (5 bases). The CDR3 spans 13 residues. Looked up from germline, CDR1 is SGDLS and CDR2 is YYNGEE. The germline V and J ends were trimmed by 3 bases and 2 bases, with 5 bases remaining between them. The CDR3 DNA reads TGTGCCAGCAGCGGGACAAACACCGGGGAGCTGTTTTTT. It encodes CASSGTNTGELFF.

A few counts support this clone. The rearrangement joins TRBV10-3 to TRBJ1-1; tentative D call: TRBD1 (5 bases). V shed 7 bases and J shed 2 bases, with 11 bases lying between them. Per the germline V gene, CDR1 is ENHRY and CDR2 is SYGVKD. The CDR3 has 13 residues. CDR3 bases: TGTGCCATCAAGCGGGACGGTAACACTGAAGCTTTCTTT. Translated: CAIKRDGNTEAFF.

This clone was counted a single time. The CDR3 bases are TGTGCCACCAGCAGAGATCGGACAGGGGGTTCCACCGGGGAGCTGTTTTTT. Translating gives CATSRDRTGGSTGELFF. The chain joins TRBV15 to TRBJ2-2; 10 nucleotides align to TRBD1. The CDR3 consists of 17 residues. Germline V gene lookup returns CDR1 LNHNV and CDR2 YYDKDF (reference sequence). The ends lost 0 bases at V and 4 bases at J; junction bases unmatched: 5.

The gene calls are TRBV7-9 and TRBJ2-7; 7 nucleotides agree with TRBD1. With V trimmed by 5 bases and J by 2 bases, 6 bases remained unmatched. CDR1 is SEHNR, CDR2 FQNEAQ, per germline (reference sequence). The CDR3 runs 14 residues. The CDR3 DNA reads as TGTGCCAGCAGCCTACGGGACAGCGCCTACGAGCAGTACTTC. Translation gives CASSLRDSAYEQYF.

This clone has just a few counts. V and J are TRBV7-9 and TRBJ2-7; D ambiguous. This CDR3 is built from 11 residues. Per the germline V gene, CDR1 is SEHNR and CDR2 is FQNEAQ (reference sequence). V was pared by 5 bases and J by 5 bases, with 7 bases between. This CDR3 is CASSLTNEQYF. The CDR3 DNA follows: TGTGCCAGCAGCCTCACTAACGAGCAGTACTTC.

This chain uses TRBV28 with TRBJ1-1, with D hard to call. This CDR3 has 13 residues. V was pared by 2 bases and J by 6 bases, with 10 bases between. Germline V gene lookup returns CDR1 MDHEN and CDR2 SYDVKM. The CDR3 DNA sequence: TGTGCCAGCAGTTTACCGGGGTCCCCTGAAGCTTTCTTT. Translating gives CASSLPGSPEAFF.

This chain links TRBV9 with TRBJ1-1; D gene ambiguous. The CDR3 covers 14 residues. Per germline, CDR1 SGDLS and CDR2 YYNGEE. V lost 0 bases and J lost 1, with 7 bases in between. CDR3: CASSVAGGNTEAFF. For the CDR3, the DNA is TGTGCCAGCAGCGTAGCCGGCGGGAACACTGAAGCTTTCTTT.

This clone has more than one count but fewer than ten. As DNA, the CDR3 is TGTGCCAGCAGCTTAGGGGACTCTGAAGCTTTCTTT. Amino acid sequence: CASSLGDSEAFF. The rearrangement uses TRBV11-3 and TRBJ1-1; perhaps TRBD1 as D (5 bases). CDR1 and CDR2 (germline): SGHNT, YENEEA. V lost 1 base to trimming and J lost 6 bases, with 6 bases between them. This CDR3 has 12 residues.

The chain couples TRBV14 to TRBJ2-1; 7 nucleotides agree with TRBD1. Germline trimming cut 0 bases from V and 3 bases from J; bases unmatched to any gene: 2. The CDR3 loop spans 15 amino acids. Germline-derived CDR1 and CDR2 are SGHDN and FVKESK. The CDR3 sequence: CASSQDWTGYNEQFF. CDR3 sequence (DNA): TGTGCCAGCAGCCAAGACTGGACAGGCTACAATGAGCAGTTCTTC.

The V gene is TRBV6-5, the J gene TRBJ2-2; TRBD2 is a possible D gene (5 bases). The CDR3 totals 16 residues. CDR1 is MNHEY and CDR2 is SVGAGI in the germline V gene. The V end lost 2 bases, the J end lost 6 bases, and 16 bases lay between the germline ends. The CDR3 coding sequence is TGTGCCAGCAGTTACCGGCGGGTGAACGGGCCCGGGGAGCTGTTTTTT. This translates into CASSYRRVNGPGELFF.

The CDR3 region has the DNA TGTGCCAGCAGTACCCGGCCGGGACAGGGGTGGGAGCAGTACTTC. Translating it yields CASSTRPGQGWEQYF. V and J are TRBV27 and TRBJ2-7; 10 bases are a match to TRBD1. V shed 5 bases, J shed 7 bases, and the junction held 11 bases outside the gene matches. This CDR3 is built from 15 residues. CDR1 and CDR2 (germline): MNHEY, SMNVEV (reference sequence).

The chain combines TRBV12-1 with TRBJ2-5; the D call of TRBD2 is as the table states it, not checked on the DNA. TRBV12-1 is noted as a pseudogene. The CDR3 runs 14 residues. The CDR3 DNA sequence: TGTGCCAGCAGCGCCGTTAGCAACCAAGAGACCCAGTACTTC. Its protein product is CASSAVSNQETQYF.

The rearrangement links TRBV28 to TRBJ2-2; 7 positions agree with TRBD1. Germline V gene data show CDR1 as MDHEN and CDR2 as SYDVKM. J was trimmed by 6 bases and V by 3 bases; bases with no gene match: 7. CDR3 length: 15 residues. The CDR3: CASSFGNRGPGELFF. DNA of the CDR3: TGTGCCAGCAGTTTTGGGAACAGGGGACCCGGGGAGCTGTTTTTT.